Below, 30 T cell receptor beta chains from the same sample are listed, as sequenced in a study of OX40 agonist ivuxolimab in advanced cancers. Assay: immunoSEQ multiplex PCR; the TCRdb copy retains only in-frame clones and omits some. The repertoire holds more than 60,000 clones, with 80% to 85% as singletons. The sequences come from CD4+ or CD8+ T cells sorted from blood, collected in a trial of the OX40 agonist ivuxolimab. The receptor source for this set is an adult with an advanced solid tumor such as melanoma, head and neck, liver or kidney cancer.

This chain connects TRBV7-8 to TRBJ2-3; TRBD1 might be the D (6 bases). This CDR3 has 12 residues. Per germline, CDR1 SGHVS and CDR2 FQNEAQ. The ends were cut back, 5 bases at V and 7 bases at J, with 10 bases in the middle. In nucleotides, the CDR3 is TGTGCCAGCAGCCCGAGGGGGTATACGCAGTATTTT. Translation: CASSPRGYTQYF.

The chain employs TRBV5-4 and TRBJ1-6; D not certain. CDR3 length: 17 amino acids. Trimming took off 0 bases at V and 5 bases at J, with 15 bases between the two ends. Germline-derived CDR1 and CDR2 are SGHNT and YYREEE (reference sequence). The CDR3 sequence is CASSLGQSRGNNSPLHF. The DNA for the CDR3 is TGTGCCAGCAGCTTGGGGCAGTCCCGCGGAAATAATTCACCCCTCCACTTT.

The gene calls are TRBV6-1 and TRBJ1-5; D unresolved. This CDR3 comprises 12 residues. CDR1 and CDR2 from the germline V gene are MNHNS and SASEGT. Trimming took 8 bases from V and 1 from J, leaving 6 bases between them. The CDR3 region has the DNA TGTGCCAGCGGGGAGAGCAATCAGCCCCAGCATTTT. The encoded protein is CASGESNQPQHF.

The chain uses TRBV6-1 and TRBJ1-2; D may be TRBD1 (5 bases). Germline V lookup: CDR1 MNHNS, CDR2 SASEGT. Trimming took 9 bases from V and 7 from J, leaving 12 bases between them. The CDR3 covers 11 residues. The CDR3 region is CASSRGSGYTF. The CDR3 DNA follows: TGTGCCAGTAGCCGGGGCTCTGGCTACACCTTC.

The chain employs TRBV18 and TRBJ1-5; no reliable D call. Germline V gene sequence: CDR1 KGHSH, CDR2 LQKENI. Trimming left V 3 bases short and J 0 bases short, with 9 bases between. The CDR3 totals 15 residues. The CDR3 nucleotides read TGTGCCAGCTCACCGCCGGGAAATAGCAATCAGCCCCAGCATTTT. Translated, it gives CASSPPGNSNQPQHF.

The V and J genes are TRBV5-6 and TRBJ2-1; tentatively, D is TRBD1 (5 bases). Per the germline V gene, CDR1 is SGHDT and CDR2 is YYEEEE. The CDR3 has 16 residues. Trimming cost V 0 bases and J 0 bases, with 10 bases left between them. Here the CDR3 DNA reads TGTGCCAGCAGCTTGGGGGGCACCCACTCCTACAATGAGCAGTTCTTC. Protein product: CASSLGGTHSYNEQFF.

V usage is TRBV28 and J usage is TRBJ2-2; D is ambiguous. V was trimmed by 2 bases and J by 5 bases, leaving 12 bases between them. The CDR3 is made up of 15 amino acids. Germline V gives CDR1 MDHEN, CDR2 SYDVKM. The CDR3, as DNA: TGTGCCAGCAGTTTACCGGTTCAGTGGACCGGGGAGCTGTTTTTT. Protein: CASSLPVQWTGELFF.

The chain recombines TRBV28 with TRBJ1-5, with TRBD1 matching 9 bases. The J segment lost 5 bases and the V segment lost 4 bases, leaving 3 bases of the junction unmatched. The germline CDR1 and CDR2 sequences are MDHEN and SYDVKM. CDR3 size: 14 residues. The DNA of the CDR3 is TGTGCCAGCAGTTGGGGACAGGGAGATCAGCCCCAGCATTTT. Protein: CASSWGQGDQPQHF.

This chain uses TRBV5-8 with TRBJ2-5, with a weak D call TRBD2 (6 bases). CDR3 size: 15 residues. V gave up 1 base and J gave up 5 bases, with 15 bases separating them. Germline CDR1 and CDR2: SGHTS and YDEGEE. The CDR3 coding sequence is TGTGCCAGCAGCTTGAAAACGGGGGTCGTGGAGACCCAGTACTTC. It specifies CASSLKTGVVETQYF.

The chain employs TRBV5-1 and TRBJ2-3; tentatively, D is TRBD2 (6 bases). The V gene lost 3 bases and the J gene lost 4 bases, with 15 bases spanning the gap. Germline V gene lookup returns CDR1 SGHRS and CDR2 YFSETQ. CDR3 length: 15 residues. The CDR3 protein is CASSWGPPGADTQYF. For the CDR3, the DNA is TGCGCCAGCAGCTGGGGACCACCGGGGGCAGATACGCAGTATTTT.

V and J are TRBV7-2 and TRBJ2-3; 11 nucleotides align to TRBD2. Germline CDR1 is SGHTA and CDR2 is FQGNSA. Germline trimming cut 1 base from V and 8 bases from J; bases unmatched to any gene: 2. The CDR3 is 14 residues long. The CDR3 reads CASSLGLAGSTQYF. CDR3 nucleotide sequence: TGTGCCAGCAGCTTAGGACTAGCGGGAAGTACGCAGTATTTT.

The genes are TRBV4-3 and TRBJ1-1; D ambiguous. Germline-derived CDR1 and CDR2 are LGHNA and YSLEER. Trimming took 1 base from V and 3 from J, leaving 6 bases between them. The CDR3 loop spans 13 amino acids. The CDR3 sequence is CASSQVGYTEAFF. The CDR3 DNA reads TGCGCCAGCAGCCAAGTCGGGTACACTGAAGCTTTCTTT.

This clone was counted a single time. The chain is built from TRBV5-1 and TRBJ2-7; the match to TRBD1 covers 7 bases. Germline values: CDR1 SGHRS, CDR2 YFSETQ. With 4 bases clipped from V and 6 bases from J, the junction kept 10 bases outside the gene matches. The CDR3 covers 14 residues. Here the CDR3 DNA reads TGCGCCAGCAGCCAGGGACAGACTCCCCGCGAGCAGTACTTC. It specifies CASSQGQTPREQYF.

The J gene is TRBJ2-1, the V gene TRBV27; perhaps TRBD1 as D (5 bases). Germline values: CDR1 MNHEY, CDR2 SMNVEV (reference sequence). The CDR3 consists of 13 residues. Trimming shortened V by 3 bases and J by 4 bases, and 7 bases separated the two germline ends. CDR3 in DNA: TGTGCCAGCAGTTTCACAGGATACAATGAGCAGTTCTTC. Its translation: CASSFTGYNEQFF.

This chain links TRBV25-1 with TRBJ1-2; D may be TRBD1 (5 bases). Germline CDR1 MGHDK, CDR2 SYGVNS. The CDR3 extends over 13 amino acids. Trimming shortened V by 5 bases and J by 6 bases, and 13 bases separated the two germline ends. CDR3 residues: CASSRGTSHGYTF. The CDR3 coding sequence is TGTGCCAGCAGTCGCGGGACTTCTCATGGCTACACCTTC.

This rearrangement joins TRBV5-1 to TRBJ1-5; perhaps TRBD1 as D (6 bases). The CDR3 runs to 17 residues. CDR1 SGHRS and CDR2 YFSETQ come from the germline V gene. Trimming removed 4 bases from V and 5 bases from J, with 22 bases in between. CDR3 DNA: TGCGCCAGCAGCCATCCTCAGGGGCCCGCTTCCTATCAGCCCCAGCATTTT. Translation gives CASSHPQGPASYQPQHF.

This sequence joins TRBV6-4 and TRBJ1-1; D might be TRBD1 (5 bases). Trimming stripped 3 bases from V and 4 bases from J, with 9 bases between. The CDR3 is 13 amino acids. Germline V gene sequence: CDR1 MRHNA, CDR2 SNTAGT. The CDR3 DNA reads as TGTGCCAGCAGTGAGCAGGGTAGCACTGAAGCTTTCTTT. Translated, it gives CASSEQGSTEAFF.

This clone has a single count. The chain is built from TRBV4-3 and TRBJ1-2; 9 bases agree with TRBD1. Germline V gives CDR1 LGHNA, CDR2 YSLEER. The CDR3 spans 15 residues. With V trimmed by 0 bases and J by 6 bases, 5 bases remained unmatched. The CDR3 region is CASSQDGTGWNGYTF. The CDR3 region has the DNA TGCGCCAGCAGCCAAGATGGGACAGGGTGGAATGGCTACACCTTC.

This clone was seen a handful of times. V and J are TRBV2 and TRBJ1-2; 8 bases are a match to TRBD1. With V trimmed by 4 bases and J by 8 bases, 12 bases remained unmatched. From germline, CDR1 is SNHLY and CDR2 FYNNEI. This CDR3 is built from 15 residues. The CDR3 loop is CASSGFRDRPLGYTF. The CDR3 DNA sequence: TGTGCCAGCAGTGGTTTTAGGGACAGGCCCTTGGGCTACACCTTC.

The rearrangement joins TRBV6-6 to TRBJ2-5, with unresolved D. The V end lost 8 bases, the J end lost 5 bases, and 12 bases lay between the germline ends. The V gene's germline CDR1 is MNHNY and CDR2 SVGAGI (reference sequence). The CDR3 covers 12 residues. The CDR3 DNA sequence: TGTGCCAGCGCCTCAGTGGGGGAGACCCAGTACTTC. This encodes CASASVGETQYF.

This chain joins TRBV15 and TRBJ1-2, with D unclear. The ends were cut back, 0 bases at V and 0 bases at J, with 11 bases in the middle. Germline V CDR1 and CDR2: LNHNV, YYDKDF (reference sequence). CDR3 size: 16 residues. The CDR3 nucleotides are TGTGCCACCAGCAGAGATCCGCAGTCAACTAACTATGGCTACACCTTC. Its protein product is CATSRDPQSTNYGYTF. Full variable domain (missing parts from reference TRBV15 and TRBJ1-2): DAMVIQNPRYQVTQFGKPVTLSCSQTLNHNVMYWYQQKSSQAPKLLFHYYDKDFNNEADTPDNFQSRRPNTSFCFLDIRSPGLGDTAMYLCATSRDPQSTNYGYTFGSGTRLTVV.

The rearrangement joins TRBV6-5 to TRBJ1-2; 9 bases map to TRBD1. Trimming took 6 bases from V and 8 from J; bases not matched to a gene: 10. The germline V gene encodes CDR1 MNHEY and CDR2 SVGAGI. This CDR3 comprises 14 residues. CDR3 in DNA: TGTGCCAGCAGGACACAGGGGGCGCTGGGAGGCTACACCTTC. It is translated as CASRTQGALGGYTF.

The CDR3 loop is CASSQAGSGGYADTQYF. DNA of the CDR3: TGTGCCAGCAGCCAAGCTGGTAGCGGGGGTTATGCAGATACGCAGTATTTT. The rearrangement joins TRBV4-2 to TRBJ2-3; 9 positions match TRBD2. Losses at the gene ends were 1 base for V and 4 bases for J; bases not matched to a gene: 9. Germline CDR1 reads LGHNA; CDR2 reads YNFKEQ. This CDR3 comprises 17 residues.

The chain employs TRBV5-6 and TRBJ2-3; the match to TRBD2 covers 8 bases. In germline, CDR1 is SGHDT, CDR2 YYEEEE. After removal of 4 bases from V and 4 bases from J, the junction contained 8 bases not matched to a gene. The CDR3 runs 15 residues. This CDR3 reads CASSQGLVASDTQYF. In nucleotides, the CDR3 is TGTGCCAGCAGCCAGGGACTAGTGGCGTCAGATACGCAGTATTTT.

The chain recombines TRBV5-5 with TRBJ2-2; unclear D gene. CDR3 length: 16 residues. Germline V gene data show CDR1 as SGHKS and CDR2 as YYEKEE (reference sequence). The germline V and J ends were trimmed by 4 bases and 2 bases, with 15 bases remaining between them. The CDR3 region has the DNA TGTGCCAGCAGCCCGTACAGCGAACTTAACACCGGGGAGCTGTTTTTT. Protein product: CASSPYSELNTGELFF.

The V gene is TRBV7-8, the J gene TRBJ2-3; D remains ambiguous. This CDR3 is 13 amino acids long. Germline V gene data show CDR1 as SGHVS and CDR2 as FQNEAQ. Trimming shortened V by 3 bases and J by 2 bases, and 6 bases separated the two germline ends. DNA of the CDR3: TGTGCCAGCAGCTTTGGACCCACAGATACGCAGTATTTT. This encodes CASSFGPTDTQYF.

The V gene is TRBV19, the J gene TRBJ2-1, with 9 bases lining up with TRBD2. This CDR3 contains 18 residues. J lost 5 bases, V lost 7 bases, and 18 bases had no gene match. Germline CDR1 is LNHDA and CDR2 is SQIVND (reference sequence). DNA for the CDR3: TGTGCCAGTAAGGTTGCGAGCGGGGGGTCGCCCCGAGACAATGAGCAGTTCTTC. This translates into CASKVASGGSPRDNEQFF.

This clone was seen only once. The J gene is TRBJ2-6, the V gene TRBV2; D remains unclear. The CDR3 length is 14 residues. With 8 bases removed from V and 0 bases from J, the gap between germline ends came to 8 bases. Germline V gives CDR1 SNHLY, CDR2 FYNNEI. The DNA for the CDR3 is TGTGCCAGCGAGTACCGCTCTGGGGCCAACGTCCTGACTTTC. This encodes CASEYRSGANVLTF.

This chain uses TRBV2 with TRBJ2-2; D unresolved. Between the trimmed V and J ends, which lost 5 bases and 0 bases, there was a span of 13 bases. Germline CDR1 is SNHLY and CDR2 is FYNNEI. The CDR3 loop spans 16 amino acids. CDR3 coding DNA: TGTGCCAGCAGTTCACAAGGACGTACGAACACCGGGGAGCTGTTTTTT. Protein sequence: CASSSQGRTNTGELFF.

This clone has only one observation. The rearrangement links TRBV6-6 to TRBJ1-2, with 10 bases that match TRBD1. This CDR3 contains 15 residues. The V gene end was trimmed by 0 bases and the J gene end by 7 bases; junction bases not matched to a gene: 5. Per the germline V gene, CDR1 is MNHNY and CDR2 is SVGAGI (reference sequence). CDR3 DNA: TGTGCCAGCAGTTACTCGGGACAGGGGATAAGTGGCTACACCTTC. Translation gives CASSYSGQGISGYTF.